The entry below gives a single TCR beta chain sequence along with its context. What it binds is not known. This specimen comes from a study of PD-1 blockade in classical Hodgkin lymphoma. Study-wide points: TCR diversity rose significantly by C4D1 in CD4+ but not CD8+ cells.

The CDR3 extends over 16 amino acids. Patients all relapsed after autologous stem cell transplantation, and there was variation in brentuximab vedotin exposure. The data were produced by immunoSEQ multiplex PCR, yet TCRdb's version contains in-frame clones alone and is incomplete. This table has 95,000 or so clones, approximately 83% appearing once. This chain joins TRBV21-1 and TRBJ1-2; the table gives TRBD1 as D, unverified against the DNA. TRBV21-1 is shown as a pseudogene. The sequence was collected from a human donor with classical Hodgkin lymphoma. The sequenced sample was peripheral blood mononuclear cells (PBMCs), obtained at baseline. The CDR3 bases are TGTGCCAGCAGCAAAGCGGGACAGGGAGCTAACTATGGCTACACCTTC. Translation gives CASSKAGQGANYGYTF.